Shown below are 14 T cell receptor beta chains from a single sample sequenced in a study of glioma-infiltrating T cells. Amplification of TCR alpha and beta CDR3 regions from RNA used iRepertoire nested multiplex PCR. TCRdb called the multiplex PCR reads again in MiXCR, with one record for every CDR3 protein. The table includes roughly 190,000 distinct CDR3 sequences, 32% detected once. Sequencing was performed on glioma tissue, nonneoplastic brain tissue, or PBMCs (not recorded which). The receptors here all came from a human donor with low-grade glioma or glioblastoma, undergoing nonglioma brain surgery, or in good health (not recorded which).

This clonotype has ten or more counts. The CDR3 sequence: CASSTQKNTEAFF. In nucleotides, the CDR3 is TGTGCCAGTAGTACTCAGAAGAACACTGAAGCTTTCTTT. The chain recombines TRBV19 with TRBJ1-1; D gene ambiguous. The CDR3 contains 13 residues. Trimming pared 4 bases from V and 1 base from J, leaving 7 bases between. From germline, CDR1 is LNHDA and CDR2 SQIVND (reference sequence).

There are a few counts of this clonotype. V usage is TRBV18 and J usage is TRBJ2-7; 8 nucleotides line up with TRBD2. Trimming cost V 1 base and J 2 bases; bases outside gene matches: 10. Germline CDR1 and CDR2: KGHSH and LQKENI. This CDR3 has 17 residues. CDR3 in DNA: TGTGCCAGCTCACCACTACCTAGCGGGTACCGTGCCTACGAGCAGTACTTC. This codes for CASSPLPSGYRAYEQYF.

Points on this clonotype: A much larger clone differs by one base, so this may be a read error. J is TRBJ2-5 and V is TRBV6-1, with 7 bases identical to TRBD1. The CDR3 loop spans 14 amino acids. Germline assignment: CDR1 MNHNS and CDR2 SASEGT. CDR3 nucleotide sequence: TGTGCCAGCAGTCAACAGACAGGGATAAAGACCGAGTACTTC. Amino acids: CASSQQTGIKTEYF.

On this clonotype itself: A read error may explain this, as a much larger clone is one base away. The chain uses TRBV5-4 and TRBJ2-1; D not certain. Germline V lookup: CDR1 SGHNT, CDR2 YYREEE (reference sequence). This CDR3 region has 14 residues. The V gene lost 1 base and the J gene lost 2 bases, with 7 bases spanning the gap. CDR3 sequence reads: CASSLSKAYNEQFF. DNA for the CDR3: TGTGCCAGCAGCTTGAGTAAAGCCTACAATGAGCAGTTCTTC.

Comment on this clonotype: A much more abundant neighbour one base away suggests this may be a read error. This chain links TRBV10-3 with TRBJ2-5, with TRBD2 matching 7 bases. Germline V gives CDR1 ENHRY, CDR2 SYGVKD. V was pared by 2 bases and J by 3 bases, with 0 bases of the junction left unmatched. This CDR3 spans 13 amino acids. CDR3 loop: CAISELAEETQYF. CDR3 nucleotide sequence: TGTGCCATCAGTGAGCTAGCGGAAGAGACCCAGTACTTC.

The rearrangement joins TRBV5-1 to TRBJ1-1; D is uncertain. Germline V gives CDR1 SGHRS, CDR2 YFSETQ. V was clipped by 1 base and J by 1 base, with 11 bases between them. The CDR3 spans 15 residues. CDR3 protein: CASSLLSQSNTEAFF. The CDR3 DNA follows: TGCGCCAGCAGCTTGCTTAGCCAGTCGAACACTGAAGCTTTCTTT.

With regard to this clonotype: Its ends do not fully match the called genes, so a read error is possible. This chain joins TRBV6-9 and TRBJ2-7, with D tentatively TRBD1 (5 bases). Germline CDR1 and CDR2: MNHGY and SVAAGI. The CDR3 runs to 16 residues. The CDR3 DNA sequence: TGTTCCAGCATTTACTCGTTCTTTTTACAGGTCTACGAGCATTACTTC. This codes for CSSIYSFFLQVYEHYF.

At least ten counts were recorded for this clonotype. The chain links TRBV4-1 to TRBJ2-7; 11 nucleotides agree with TRBD2. The CDR3 covers 15 residues. The V segment lost 5 bases and the J segment 3 bases; nucleotides outside the gene matches: 6. Germline CDR1 reads MGHRA; CDR2 reads YSYEKL. The CDR3, as DNA: TGCGCCAGCAGCTCCCCGACTAGCGGGAACTACGAGCAGTACTTC. Protein: CASSSPTSGNYEQYF.

A word on this clonotype: At one end the junction does not follow the germline gene, possibly because of a read error. The V gene is TRBV7-9, the J gene TRBJ2-7; a possible D gene is TRBD1 (6 bases). In germline, CDR1 is SEHNR, CDR2 FQNEAQ (reference sequence). The CDR3 extends over 14 amino acids. As DNA, the CDR3 is TGTGCCAGAAGCTCAGGGGCAGGTTCCTACGAGCAGTACTTC. Translating gives CARSSGAGSYEQYF.

This clonotype was found a few times. This chain links TRBV5-1 with TRBJ2-7, with TRBD2 matching 10 bases. Germline trimming cut 0 bases from V and 5 bases from J; bases unmatched to any gene: 8. The V gene's germline CDR1 is SGHRS and CDR2 YFSETQ. The CDR3 consists of 16 residues. As DNA, the CDR3 is TGCGCCAGCAGCTTGGGGTTCCGGCTAGCGGGAGACGAGCAGTACTTC. Translation: CASSLGFRLAGDEQYF.

This chain links TRBV5-1 with TRBJ2-5; the D gene is possibly TRBD1 (6 bases). This CDR3 region has 13 residues. In germline, CDR1 is SGHRS, CDR2 YFSETQ. Trimming removed 4 bases at V and 4 bases at J, with 11 bases between. The CDR3 reads CASSRQDRETQYF. DNA of the CDR3: TGCGCCAGCAGCCGACAGGACCGAGAGACCCAGTACTTC. Complete variable domain (other parts from reference TRBV5-1 and TRBJ2-5): KAGVTQTPRYLIKTRGQQVTLSCSPISGHRSVSWYQQTPGQGLQFLFEYFSETQRNKGNFPGRFSGRQFSNSRSEMNVSTLELGDSALYLCASSRQDRETQYFGPGTRLLVL.

For this clonotype: This may come from a read error, since a much larger clone is one base off. The chain couples TRBV6-1 to TRBJ2-3; the match to TRBD1 covers 8 bases. The length of the CDR3 is 18 residues. V was clipped by 0 bases and J by 1 base; unmatched bases: 9. In germline, CDR1 is MNHNS, CDR2 SASEGT. This CDR3 reads CASSEAQLQGAGTDTQYF. The CDR3 DNA reads as TGTGCCAGCAGTGAAGCCCAACTTCAGGGGGCGGGCACAGATACGCAGTATTTT.

Points on this clonotype: A read error may explain this, as a much larger clone is one base away. The DNA of the CDR3 is TGTGCCAGCAGCTTAATCGTTAGGGGGGAGCAGTTCTTC. Translated: CASSLIVRGEQFF. This sequence joins TRBV7-2 and TRBJ2-1; possible D gene TRBD1, 6 bases. The CDR3 has 13 residues. Germline lookup yields CDR1 SGHTA and CDR2 FQGNSA. Deletions cut 2 bases from V and 10 bases from J, with 12 bases between.

Details on this clonotype: With a much larger clone just one base away, this may be a read error. The chain combines TRBV28 with TRBJ2-3; D is undetermined. Germline V gene data show CDR1 as MDHEN and CDR2 as SYDVKM. V was cut by 4 bases and J by 7 bases, with 12 bases left in between. The CDR3 spans 13 residues. CDR3 DNA sequence: TGTGCCAGCAGTTCCCTCCAGGCCCATACGCAGTATTTT. Translation gives CASSSLQAHTQYF.